This T cell receptor beta chain was retrieved from a study of blood T cell repertoires in COVID-19. With 2 bases clipped from V and 4 bases from J, the junction kept 11 bases outside the gene matches. The CDR3 length is 16 residues. Germline V gene lookup returns CDR1 MNHNS and CDR2 SASEGT. Data came from immunoSEQ multiplex PCR; TCRdb stores just in-frame clones and leaves some out. This table holds more than 200,000 clones, 88% found once. Adults between roughly 18 and 90 years of age took part from fewer than 30 US areas. In the 2 weeks before study entry, exposed participants met a COVID-19 case, which was PCR-confirmed or clinician-diagnosed.

The receptor was isolated from a woman in her twenties or thirties who had been exposed to COVID-19. This chain joins TRBV6-1 and TRBJ2-7; 7 bases line up with TRBD1. Material for sequencing was PBMCs or T cells enriched from blood (not recorded which). In DNA form, the CDR3 reads TGTGCCAGCAGTGAACACGGACAGGTGATTCCTTACGAGCAGTACTTC. This translates into CASSEHGQVIPYEQYF.